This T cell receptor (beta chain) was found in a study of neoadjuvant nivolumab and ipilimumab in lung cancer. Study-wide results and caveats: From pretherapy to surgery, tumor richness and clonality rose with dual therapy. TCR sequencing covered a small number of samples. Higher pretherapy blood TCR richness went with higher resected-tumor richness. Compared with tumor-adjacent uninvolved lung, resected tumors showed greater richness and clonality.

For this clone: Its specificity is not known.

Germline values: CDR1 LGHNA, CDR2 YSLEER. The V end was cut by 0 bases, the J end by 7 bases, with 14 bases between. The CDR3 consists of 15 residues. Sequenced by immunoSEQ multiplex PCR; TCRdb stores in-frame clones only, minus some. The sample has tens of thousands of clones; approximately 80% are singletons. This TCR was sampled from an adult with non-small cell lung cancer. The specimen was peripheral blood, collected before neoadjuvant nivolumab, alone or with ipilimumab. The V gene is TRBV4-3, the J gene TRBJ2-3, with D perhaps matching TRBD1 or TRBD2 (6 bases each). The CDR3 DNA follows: TGCGCCAGCAGCCAAGATGGAGGGGGGATTAATACGCAGTATTTT. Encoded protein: CASSQDGGGINTQYF.